These 2 T cell receptor beta chains were sequenced from one sample in a study of shared clonotypes between healthy human individuals. Using immunoSEQ multiplex PCR, the repertoire was profiled, and TCRdb retains in-frame clones only, with some absent. The repertoire includes 550,000 to 850,000 clones, over 55% of them detected once, and approximately 2% sits in the top ten. The source material was memory CD4+ T cells sorted from blood. Described subset: CD45RA-negative fraction. The receptors stem from a woman aged 30 to 39 in good health.

This clone was seen a few times. The V call is TRBV15, the J call TRBJ1-3; a weak D match, TRBD1 (5 bases). In germline, CDR1 is LNHNV, CDR2 YYDKDF (reference sequence). The V gene lost 0 bases and the J gene lost 6 bases, with 15 bases spanning the gap. The CDR3 spans 16 residues. CDR3 region: CATSRELTEASNTIYF. The CDR3 DNA reads TGTGCCACCAGCAGAGAGTTGACAGAAGCTTCAAACACCATATATTTT.

This clone has only a few counts. This chain joins TRBV29-1 and TRBJ2-5; D gene uncertain. The DNA matches TRBJ2-7 better at its end, which makes the J call doubtful. This CDR3 is 15 amino acids long. Per the germline V gene, CDR1 is SQVTM and CDR2 is ANQGSEA. The CDR3 region has the DNA TGCAGCGTTGAAGATCGGAACGGTTACTCCTACGAGCAGTACTTC. It specifies CSVEDRNGYSYEQYF.